The rows below give T cell receptor beta chains drawn from one sample of a study of blood T cell repertoires in COVID-19. Clones were read by immunoSEQ multiplex PCR, and TCRdb kept only the in-frame ones, dropping some. The sample holds 90,000 or so clones, 87% seen once. Sequencing was done on a sample of peripheral blood. The receptor source for this set is a woman aged 60-75 years with COVID-19, enrolled during active disease. The CDR3 runs from the conserved cysteine through the conserved F or W. The D gene is left open where the match is weak. For some rows the clone size is stated as once, few or many, or as a class when expanded; others skip it.

d_call,cdr3_length,clone_size,j_call,v_call,cdr3_aa,cdr3_nt
TRBD2,15,-,TRBJ2-1,TRBV9,CASSVLSSGDNEQFF,TGTGCCAGCAGCGTATTGTCTAGCGGGGACAATGAGCAGTTCTTC
-,15,-,TRBJ1-4,TRBV29-1,CSVGGWGRGNEKLFF,TGCAGCGTTGGAGGATGGGGCAGGGGTAATGAAAAACTGTTTTTT
TRBD2,16,-,TRBJ2-3,TRBV11-2,CASSLVVAGVGDTQYF,TGTGCCAGCAGCTTAGTGGTAGCGGGGGTGGGAGATACGCAGTATTTT
-,15,-,TRBJ2-3,TRBV6-5,CASKGQGLFTDTQYF,TGTGCCAGCAAAGGGCAGGGCCTTTTCACGGATACGCAGTATTTT
-,13,-,TRBJ1-1,TRBV21-1,CASSELRVTEAFF,TGTGCCAGCAGCGAGTTGAGGGTGACTGAAGCTTTCTTT
TRBD1,15,-,TRBJ1-6,TRBV7-8,CASSLGGQGDSPLHF,TGTGCCAGCAGCTTAGGGGGACAGGGGGACTCACCCCTCCACTTT
-,14,-,TRBJ2-3,TRBV4-3,CASSSNGGVDTQYF,TGCGCCAGCAGCTCAAACGGGGGAGTAGATACGCAGTATTTT
TRBD2,14,-,TRBJ2-2,TRBV6-5,CASGSGGDTGELFF,TGTGCCAGCGGTAGCGGGGGAGACACCGGGGAGCTGTTTTTT
-,14,once,TRBJ1-4,TRBV5-1,CASSLERSNEKLFF,TGCGCCAGCAGCTTGGAGAGGTCTAATGAAAAACTGTTTTTT
TRBD2,13,-,TRBJ2-5,TRBV4-2,CASQRGDQETQYF,TGTGCCAGCCAACGGGGGGACCAAGAGACCCAGTACTTC
TRBD2,15,-,TRBJ2-5,TRBV5-1,CASSPPGLAGETQYF,TGCGCCAGCAGCCCGCCGGGACTAGCGGGTGAGACCCAGTACTTC
-,12,once,TRBJ1-2,TRBV5-8,CASSLAPEGYTF,TGTGCCAGCAGCTTGGCCCCCGAGGGCTACACCTTC
-,15,once,TRBJ2-3,TRBV12-5,CASGGGVSSTDTQYF,TGTGCTAGTGGCGGCGGGGTATCTAGCACAGATACGCAGTATTTT
TRBD1,15,-,TRBJ1-4,TRBV7-3,CASSLRGQPNEKLFF,TGTGCCAGCAGCTTAAGGGGACAGCCAAATGAAAAACTGTTTTTT
TRBD2,16,-,TRBJ2-1,TRBV6-2/TRBV6-3,CASSYRLAGGYNEQFF,TGTGCCAGCAGTTACAGACTAGCGGGGGGATACAATGAGCAGTTCTTC
-,16,once,TRBJ1-1,TRBV5-1,CASSWAPRDMNTEAFF,TGCGCCAGCAGCTGGGCTCCCCGGGACATGAACACTGAAGCTTTCTTT
-,13,once,TRBJ1-5,TRBV2,CASTPRENQPQHF,TGTGCCAGCACCCCGAGGGAGAATCAGCCCCAGCATTTT
-,16,-,TRBJ2-3,TRBV4-2,CASSQGTTSLSDTQYF,TGTGCCAGCAGCCAAGGGACTACCAGTTTATCAGATACGCAGTATTTT
-,16,-,TRBJ2-4,TRBV7-2,CASSLVGGIAKNIQYF,TGTGCCAGCAGCTTAGTCGGGGGTATTGCCAAAAACATTCAGTACTTC
TRBD2,13,-,TRBJ2-2,TRBV10-3,CAIAPGGTGELFF,TGTGCCATAGCTCCGGGGGGGACCGGGGAGCTGTTTTTT
TRBD1,21,-,TRBJ1-1,TRBV4-2,CASSHFLSKGRDRDVNTEAFF,TGTGCCAGCAGCCACTTTTTGTCGAAGGGCCGTGACAGGGATGTAAACACTGAAGCTTTCTTT
-,18,once,TRBJ2-2,TRBV5-1,CASSLSLRVAENTGELFF,TGCGCCAGCAGCTTGAGCCTCAGGGTAGCAGAGAACACCGGGGAGCTGTTTTTT
-,15,-,TRBJ1-6,TRBV7-9,CASSTAGGISSPLHF,TGTGCCAGCAGCACCGCGGGGGGTATTAGTTCACCCCTCCACTTT